Listed below are T cell receptor beta chains from one sample, sequenced in a study of CD8 T cells in Susac syndrome. MiXCR was run by TCRdb on the immunoSEQ multiplex PCR reads, yielding one entry per CDR3 protein. The profile covers around 230,000 distinct CDR3 sequences, with approximately 95% appearing a single time and 0.095% taken by the ten largest. The specimen was CD4+ T cells from PBMCs. These TCRs come from a human donor with multiple sclerosis. The CDR3 runs from the conserved cysteine through the conserved F or W. D genes are given only for firm matches. Some rows have no size entry. The others give once, few or many, or a class for an expanded clone.

size: -; V: TRBV6-1; D: TRBD1; J: TRBJ2-1; DNA: TGTGCCAGCAAAGGGGGGACAGGATACAATGAGCAGTTCTTC; CDR3: CASKGGTGYNEQFF
size: -; V: TRBV20-1; D: -; J: TRBJ1-1; DNA: TGCAGTGCTAACCCAATCCTCGGGAATTCGAACACTGAAGCTTTCTTT; CDR3: CSANPILGNSNTEAFF
size: -; V: TRBV14; D: TRBD1; J: TRBJ1-2; DNA: TGTGCCAGCAGCCAAGAAGGGACAGCTCACTTTAACTATGGCTACACCTTC; CDR3: CASSQEGTAHFNYGYTF
size: -; V: TRBV6-5; D: TRBD2; J: TRBJ2-7; DNA: TGTGCCAGCAGTTACTCACCGGGACTAGCGGGACTGACGTACGAGCAGTACTTC; CDR3: CASSYSPGLAGLTYEQYF
size: once; V: TRBV7-3; D: -; J: TRBJ1-2; DNA: TGTGCCAGCAGCCCCCAGGCGGAGTCCTTAGGCTACACCTTC; CDR3: CASSPQAESLGYTF
size: -; V: TRBV7-9; D: -; J: TRBJ2-1; DNA: TGTGCCAGCGGTCCTACCTACAATGAGCAGTTCTTC; CDR3: CASGPTYNEQFF
size: -; V: TRBV7-9; D: -; J: TRBJ1-2; DNA: TGTGCCAGCAGCCACAGGAACAACTATGGCTACACCTTC; CDR3: CASSHRNNYGYTF
size: -; V: TRBV12-2; D: -; J: TRBJ1-1; DNA: TGTGCAAGTCGCCCACCGGGACAGGGGAACACTGAAGCTTTCTTT; CDR3: CASRPPGQGNTEAFF
size: -; V: TRBV20-1; D: TRBD2; J: TRBJ2-1; DNA: TGCAGTGCTCCCGGGACTAGCGGGAGAGTTGATGAGCAGTTCTTC; CDR3: CSAPGTSGRVDEQFF
size: -; V: TRBV27; D: -; J: TRBJ1-5; DNA: TGTGCCAGCAGTTTACTGGGGAGCCCCCAGCATTTT; CDR3: CASSLLGSPQHF
size: -; V: TRBV3-1; D: -; J: TRBJ2-2; DNA: TGTGCCAGCAGCCAAGAGAAAGGAGGGCCCGGGGAGCTGTTTTTT; CDR3: CASSQEKGGPGELFF
size: -; V: TRBV20-1; D: -; J: TRBJ2-1; DNA: TGCAGTGCGAAACTACGGGCTACCTACAATGAGCAGTTCTTC; CDR3: CSAKLRATYNEQFF
size: -; V: TRBV19; D: -; J: TRBJ1-1; DNA: TGTGCCAGTAGTATTCGGCAGGAGAACACTGAAGCTTTCTTT; CDR3: CASSIRQENTEAFF
size: -; V: TRBV2; D: TRBD2; J: TRBJ2-1; DNA: TGTGCCAGCAGGGTAGCGCGACTAGCGGGCAATGAGCAGTTCTTC; CDR3: CASRVARLAGNEQFF
size: once; V: TRBV7-9; D: TRBD2; J: TRBJ2-5; DNA: TGTGCCAGCAGTGGGACTAGCGGGAGACAGACCCAGTACTTC; CDR3: CASSGTSGRQTQYF
size: -; V: TRBV9; D: -; J: TRBJ1-2; DNA: TGTGCCAGCAGCGCCGGGGGGGCACATAACTATGGCTACACCTTC; CDR3: CASSAGGAHNYGYTF
size: -; V: TRBV30; D: -; J: TRBJ2-1; DNA: TGTGCCTGGAACCAAGGCAGTTCGGACAAGCAGTTCTTC; CDR3: CAWNQGSSDKQFF